The present T cell receptor beta chain was sequenced within a study of technical replicates of blood from a handful of donors. The CDR3 is 13 amino acids. From germline, CDR1 is SGDLS and CDR2 YYNGEE. V lost 3 bases and J lost 6, with 13 bases in between. This table comes from immunoSEQ multiplex PCR, and its TCRdb copy is limited to in-frame clones, with some not included. Of 45,000 to 60,000 clones in the sample, about 95% are singletons; the top ten hold around 3%. Sequencing input: PBMCs. The rearrangement links TRBV9 to TRBJ2-7; D possibly corresponds to TRBD2 (5 bases). The sequence derives from a human donor in good health. Some clones in this sample may be carry-over from other donors' samples. In DNA form, the CDR3 reads TGTGCCAGCAGCGAGCGGACGGCTTCCGAGCAGTACTTC. Its protein product is CASSERTASEQYF.